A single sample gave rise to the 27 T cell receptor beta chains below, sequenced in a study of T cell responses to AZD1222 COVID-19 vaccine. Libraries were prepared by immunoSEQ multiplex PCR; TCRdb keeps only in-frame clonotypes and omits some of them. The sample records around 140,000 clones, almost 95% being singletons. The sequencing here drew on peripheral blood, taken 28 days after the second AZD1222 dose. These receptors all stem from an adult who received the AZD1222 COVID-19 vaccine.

The CDR3 nucleotides read TGTGCCAGCTCACCGGTCTTGACAGGGCCCCAAGAGACCCAGTACTTC. Protein product: CASSPVLTGPQETQYF. V and J are TRBV18 and TRBJ2-5, with 7 bases aligning to TRBD1. Germline-derived CDR1 and CDR2 are KGHSH and LQKENI. V was pared by 3 bases and J by 1 base, with 8 bases of the junction left unmatched. The CDR3 is 16 residues long.

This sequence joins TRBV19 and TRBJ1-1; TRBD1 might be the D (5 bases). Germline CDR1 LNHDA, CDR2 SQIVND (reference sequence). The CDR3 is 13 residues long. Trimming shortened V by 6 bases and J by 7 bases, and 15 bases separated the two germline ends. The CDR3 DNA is TGTGCCAGTAGAAAGCGGGGGTCTGATGAAGCTTTCTTT. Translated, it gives CASRKRGSDEAFF.

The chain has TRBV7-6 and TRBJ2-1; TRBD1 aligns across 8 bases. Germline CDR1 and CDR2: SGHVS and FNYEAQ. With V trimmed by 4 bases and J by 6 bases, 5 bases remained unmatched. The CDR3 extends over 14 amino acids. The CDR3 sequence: CASSYRGAGNEQFF. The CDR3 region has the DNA TGTGCCAGCAGCTACAGGGGGGCTGGCAATGAGCAGTTCTTC.

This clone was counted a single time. The DNA of the CDR3 is TGTGCCAGCAGTTTCAATGGGGGCAGGACGGAACTGTTTTTT. Protein product: CASSFNGGRTELFF. The chain recombines TRBV6-5 with TRBJ1-4; D may be TRBD1 (6 bases). The germline V gene encodes CDR1 MNHEY and CDR2 SVGAGI. The CDR3 is made up of 14 amino acids. Deletions cut 4 bases from V and 12 bases from J, with 18 bases between.

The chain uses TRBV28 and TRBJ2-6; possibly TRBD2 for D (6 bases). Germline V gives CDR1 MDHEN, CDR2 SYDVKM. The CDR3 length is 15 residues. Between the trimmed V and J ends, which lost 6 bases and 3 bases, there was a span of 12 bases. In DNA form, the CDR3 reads TGTGCCAGCAGCTCCGGGGGTGTTGGGGCCAACGTCCTGACTTTC. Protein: CASSSGGVGANVLTF.

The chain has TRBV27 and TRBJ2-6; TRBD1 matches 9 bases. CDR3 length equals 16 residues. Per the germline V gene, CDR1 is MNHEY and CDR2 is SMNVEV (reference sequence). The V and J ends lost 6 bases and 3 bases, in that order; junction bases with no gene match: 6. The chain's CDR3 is CASSTTGGYGANVLTF. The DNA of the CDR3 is TGTGCCAGCAGCACAACAGGGGGCTATGGGGCCAACGTCCTGACTTTC.

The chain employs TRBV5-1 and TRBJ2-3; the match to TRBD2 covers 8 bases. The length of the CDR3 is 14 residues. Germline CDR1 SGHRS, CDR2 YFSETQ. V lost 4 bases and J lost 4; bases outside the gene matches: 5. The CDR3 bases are TGCGCCAGCAGCCCCGGGACTAGTGCAGATACGCAGTATTTT. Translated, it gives CASSPGTSADTQYF.

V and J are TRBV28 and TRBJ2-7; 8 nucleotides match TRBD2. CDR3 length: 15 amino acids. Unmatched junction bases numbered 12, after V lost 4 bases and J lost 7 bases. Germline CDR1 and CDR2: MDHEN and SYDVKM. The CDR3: CASSSGAGDLREQYF. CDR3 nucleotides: TGTGCCAGCAGTTCAGGAGCGGGAGATCTAAGGGAGCAGTACTTC.

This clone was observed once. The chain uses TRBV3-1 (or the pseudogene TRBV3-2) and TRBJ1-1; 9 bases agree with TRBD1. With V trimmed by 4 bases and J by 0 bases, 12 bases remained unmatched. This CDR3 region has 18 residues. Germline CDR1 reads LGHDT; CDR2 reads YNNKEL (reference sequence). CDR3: CASSPRVPGQGMNTEAFF. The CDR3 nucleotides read TGTGCCAGCAGCCCGAGAGTCCCGGGACAGGGAATGAACACTGAAGCTTTCTTT.

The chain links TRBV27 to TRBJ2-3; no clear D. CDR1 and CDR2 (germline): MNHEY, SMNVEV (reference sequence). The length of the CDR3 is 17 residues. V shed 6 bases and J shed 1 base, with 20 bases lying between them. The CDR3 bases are TGTGCCAGCAGACGCTCGCGGAGTCTACTGGGCACAGATACGCAGTATTTT. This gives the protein CASRRSRSLLGTDTQYF.

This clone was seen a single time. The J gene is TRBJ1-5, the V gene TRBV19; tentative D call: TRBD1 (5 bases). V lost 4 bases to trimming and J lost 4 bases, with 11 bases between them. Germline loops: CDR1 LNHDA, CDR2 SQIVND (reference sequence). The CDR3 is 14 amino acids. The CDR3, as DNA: TGTGCCAGTAGTAATCAGGGCGGGAATCAGCCCCAGCATTTT. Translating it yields CASSNQGGNQPQHF. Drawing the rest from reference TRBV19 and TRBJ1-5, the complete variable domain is DGGITQSPKYLFRKEGQNVTLSCEQNLNHDAMYWYRQDPGQGLRLIYYSQIVNDFQKGDIAEGYSVSREKKESFPLTVTSAQKNPTAFYLCASSNQGGNQPQHFGDGTRLSIL.

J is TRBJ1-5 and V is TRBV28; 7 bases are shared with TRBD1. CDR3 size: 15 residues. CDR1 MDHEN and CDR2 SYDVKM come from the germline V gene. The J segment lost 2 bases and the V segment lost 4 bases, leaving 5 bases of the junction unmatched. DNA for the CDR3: TGTGCCAGCAGTTCACCCAGGGGGGGCAATCAGCCCCAGCATTTT. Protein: CASSSPRGGNQPQHF. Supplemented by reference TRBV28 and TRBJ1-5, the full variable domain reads DVKVTQSSRYLVKRTGEKVFLECVQDMDHENMFWYRQDPGLGLRLIYFSYDVKMKEKGDIPEGYSVSREKKERFSLILESASTNQTSMYLCASSSPRGGNQPQHFGDGTRLSIL.

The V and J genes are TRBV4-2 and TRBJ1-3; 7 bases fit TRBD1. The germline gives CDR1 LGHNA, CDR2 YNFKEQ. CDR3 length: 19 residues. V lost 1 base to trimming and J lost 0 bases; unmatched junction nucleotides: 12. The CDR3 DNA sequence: TGTGCCAGCAGCCAAGGTCCAGGGGGGCCAATCAGCTCTGGAAACACCATATATTTT. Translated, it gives CASSQGPGGPISSGNTIYF.

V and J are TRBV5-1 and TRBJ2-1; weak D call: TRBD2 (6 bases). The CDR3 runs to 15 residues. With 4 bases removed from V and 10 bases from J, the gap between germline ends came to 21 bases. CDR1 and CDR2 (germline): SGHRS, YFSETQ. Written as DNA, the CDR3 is TGCGCCAGCAGCCCCCGTCCGACTCTTGGGGGGGAGCAGTTCTTC. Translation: CASSPRPTLGGEQFF. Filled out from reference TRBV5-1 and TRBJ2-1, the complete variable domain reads KAGVTQTPRYLIKTRGQQVTLSCSPISGHRSVSWYQQTPGQGLQFLFEYFSETQRNKGNFPGRFSGRQFSNSRSEMNVSTLELGDSALYLCASSPRPTLGGEQFFGPGTRLTVL.

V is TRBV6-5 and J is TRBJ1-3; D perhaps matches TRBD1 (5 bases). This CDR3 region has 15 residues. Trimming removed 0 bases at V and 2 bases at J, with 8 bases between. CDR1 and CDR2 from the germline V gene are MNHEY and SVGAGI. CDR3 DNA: TGTGCCAGCAGTTACTCCCAGGGAGCTGGAAACACCATATATTTT. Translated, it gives CASSYSQGAGNTIYF.

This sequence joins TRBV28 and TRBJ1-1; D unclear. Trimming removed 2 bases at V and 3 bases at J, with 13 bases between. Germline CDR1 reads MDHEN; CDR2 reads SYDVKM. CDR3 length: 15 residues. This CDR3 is CASSLPGSDHTEAFF. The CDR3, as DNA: TGTGCCAGCAGTTTACCGGGATCGGACCACACTGAAGCTTTCTTT. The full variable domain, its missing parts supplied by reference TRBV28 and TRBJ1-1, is DVKVTQSSRYLVKRTGEKVFLECVQDMDHENMFWYRQDPGLGLRLIYFSYDVKMKEKGDIPEGYSVSREKKERFSLILESASTNQTSMYLCASSLPGSDHTEAFFGQGTRLTVV.

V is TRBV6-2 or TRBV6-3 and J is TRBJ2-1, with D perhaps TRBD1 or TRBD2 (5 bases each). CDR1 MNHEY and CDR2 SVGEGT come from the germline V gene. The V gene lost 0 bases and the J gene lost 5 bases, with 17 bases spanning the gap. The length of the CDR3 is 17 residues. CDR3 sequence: CASSYSNWGSRDNEQFF. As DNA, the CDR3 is TGTGCCAGCAGTTACTCGAATTGGGGGTCGCGTGACAATGAGCAGTTCTTC.

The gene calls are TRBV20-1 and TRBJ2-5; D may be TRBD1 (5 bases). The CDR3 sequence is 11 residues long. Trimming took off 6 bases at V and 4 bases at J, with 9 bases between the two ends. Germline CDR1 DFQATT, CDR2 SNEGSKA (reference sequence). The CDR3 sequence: CSAFDRETQYF. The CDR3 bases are TGCAGTGCCTTCGACAGAGAGACCCAGTACTTC.

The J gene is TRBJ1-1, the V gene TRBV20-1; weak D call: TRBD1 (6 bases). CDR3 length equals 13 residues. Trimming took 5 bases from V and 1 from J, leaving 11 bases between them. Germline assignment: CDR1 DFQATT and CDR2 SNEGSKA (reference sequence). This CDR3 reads CSAGDRRNTEAFF. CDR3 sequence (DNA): TGCAGTGCTGGTGACAGGAGGAACACTGAAGCTTTCTTT.

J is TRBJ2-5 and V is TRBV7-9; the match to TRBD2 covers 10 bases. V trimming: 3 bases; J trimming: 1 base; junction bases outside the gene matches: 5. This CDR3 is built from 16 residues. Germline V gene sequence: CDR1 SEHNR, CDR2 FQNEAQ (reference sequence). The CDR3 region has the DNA TGTGCCAGCAGCTTCCCAGCGGGGGGGATCCAAGAGACCCAGTACTTC. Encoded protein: CASSFPAGGIQETQYF.

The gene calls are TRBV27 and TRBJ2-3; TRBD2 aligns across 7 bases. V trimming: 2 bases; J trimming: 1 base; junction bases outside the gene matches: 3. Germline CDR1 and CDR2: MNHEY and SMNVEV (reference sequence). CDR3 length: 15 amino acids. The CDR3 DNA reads TGTGCCAGCAGTTTACTGGCGGGAGGCACAGATACGCAGTATTTT. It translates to CASSLLAGGTDTQYF.

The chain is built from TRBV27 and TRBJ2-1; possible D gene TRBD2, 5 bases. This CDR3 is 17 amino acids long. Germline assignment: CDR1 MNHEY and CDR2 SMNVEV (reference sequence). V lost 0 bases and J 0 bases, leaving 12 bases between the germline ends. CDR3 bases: TGTGCCAGCAGTTTATCGAACCAGCGGAGCTCCTACAATGAGCAGTTCTTC. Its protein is CASSLSNQRSSYNEQFF.

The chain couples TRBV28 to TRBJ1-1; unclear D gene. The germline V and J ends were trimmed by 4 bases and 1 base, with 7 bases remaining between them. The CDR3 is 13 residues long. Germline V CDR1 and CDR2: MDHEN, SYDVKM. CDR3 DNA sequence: TGTGCCAGCAGTTATTCGGGGAACACTGAAGCTTTCTTT. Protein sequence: CASSYSGNTEAFF. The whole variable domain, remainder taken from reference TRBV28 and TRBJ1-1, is DVKVTQSSRYLVKRTGEKVFLECVQDMDHENMFWYRQDPGLGLRLIYFSYDVKMKEKGDIPEGYSVSREKKERFSLILESASTNQTSMYLCASSYSGNTEAFFGQGTRLTVV.

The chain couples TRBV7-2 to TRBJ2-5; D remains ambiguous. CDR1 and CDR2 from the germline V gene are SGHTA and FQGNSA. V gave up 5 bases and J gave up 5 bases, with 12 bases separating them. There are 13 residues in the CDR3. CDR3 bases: TGTGCCAGCAGCCGGATGGGCAGTGAGACCCAGTACTTC. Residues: CASSRMGSETQYF.

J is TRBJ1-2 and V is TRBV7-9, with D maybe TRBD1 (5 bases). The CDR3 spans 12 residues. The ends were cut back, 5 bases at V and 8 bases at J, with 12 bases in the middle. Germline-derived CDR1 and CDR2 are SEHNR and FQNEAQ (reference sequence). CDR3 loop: CASSAGTGGYTF. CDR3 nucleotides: TGTGCCAGCAGCGCCGGGACGGGAGGCTACACCTTC.

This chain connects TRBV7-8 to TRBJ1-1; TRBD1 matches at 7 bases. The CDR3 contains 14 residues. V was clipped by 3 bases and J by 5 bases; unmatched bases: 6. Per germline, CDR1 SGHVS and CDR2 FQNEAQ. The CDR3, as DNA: TGTGCCAGCAGCTTCCGCCGGGACAGAACTGAAGCTTTCTTT. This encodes CASSFRRDRTEAFF.

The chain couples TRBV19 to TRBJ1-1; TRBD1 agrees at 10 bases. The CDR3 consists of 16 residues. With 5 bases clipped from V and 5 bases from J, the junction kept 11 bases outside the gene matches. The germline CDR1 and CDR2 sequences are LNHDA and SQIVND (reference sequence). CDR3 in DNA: TGTGCCAGTAGTCCCCCGGGACAGGGGATTGAAACTGAAGCTTTCTTT. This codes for CASSPPGQGIETEAFF.